Listed here are 29 T cell receptor beta chains from one sample, sequenced in a study of beta chain features in type 1 diabetes. Of the isolated RNA, all was reverse transcribed, and so the sequenced material was expressed TCRB transcripts. Sequenced by immunoSEQ multiplex PCR; TCRdb stores in-frame clones only, minus some. The data show almost 350,000 clones, around 19% seen once. The specimen was naive CD4+ T cells from blood. These receptor sequences come from a woman between 18 and 29 years old in good health.

This clone was seen a handful of times. The chain combines TRBV2 with TRBJ2-5; 7 nucleotides align to TRBD1. Germline CDR1 is SNHLY and CDR2 is FYNNEI. The ends lost 6 bases at V and 2 bases at J; junction bases unmatched: 6. The CDR3 covers 14 residues. The CDR3, as DNA: TGTGCCAGCAGGAGACAGGGTATACAAGAGACCCAGTACTTC. Translated: CASRRQGIQETQYF.

CDR3 nucleotides: TGCGCCAGCAGCAGAGGTGGCGGACTAGGGTTCGGGGAGACCCAGTACTTC. Translated, it gives CASSRGGGLGFGETQYF. This chain connects TRBV5-1 to TRBJ2-5; 7 nucleotides line up with TRBD2. From germline, CDR1 is SGHRS and CDR2 YFSETQ. The V and J ends lost 4 bases and 5 bases, in that order; junction bases with no gene match: 17. The CDR3 contains 17 residues.

Of note for this clone: The sample carries other DNA sequences with the same CDR3. This rearrangement joins TRBV19 to TRBJ1-5; no definite D call. CDR1 and CDR2 (germline): LNHDA, SQIVND (reference sequence). The CDR3 totals 13 residues. Trimming removed 1 base at V and 7 bases at J, with 8 bases between. In nucleotides, the CDR3 is TGTGCCAGTAGTATAGGATCCGGGCAGCCCCAGCATTTT. Amino acids: CASSIGSGQPQHF.

The chain recombines TRBV6-5 with TRBJ2-1, with 13 bases lining up with TRBD2. V trimming: 2 bases; J trimming: 7 bases; junction bases outside the gene matches: 5. The CDR3 is made up of 16 amino acids. Germline CDR1 reads MNHEY; CDR2 reads SVGAGI. The CDR3 loop reads CASSYRGTSGKNEQFF. CDR3 in DNA: TGTGCCAGCAGTTACCGCGGGACTAGCGGGAAAAATGAGCAGTTCTTC.

In this sample, this clone turned up a few times. The gene calls are TRBV2 and TRBJ2-7; 10 bases match TRBD2. V lost 9 bases, J lost 5 bases, and 13 bases stayed unmatched. The CDR3 is 15 residues long. Germline CDR1 and CDR2: SNHLY and FYNNEI. The DNA for the CDR3 is TGTGCCAGTTCGGAGTTTCGGCTAGCGGGAGACGAGCAGTACTTC. Translated, it gives CASSEFRLAGDEQYF.

This clone has only a few counts. This chain uses TRBV5-1 with TRBJ2-5, with 12 nucleotides matching TRBD2. Trimming at V came to 3 bases and at J to 5 bases, leaving 14 bases not matched to a gene. CDR1 and CDR2 (germline): SGHRS, YFSETQ. This CDR3 has 18 amino acids. The DNA for the CDR3 is TGCGCCAGCAGCTCCCTTGGACTAGCGGGGCCCCCACAGGAGACCCAGTACTTC. Protein product: CASSSLGLAGPPQETQYF.

The sample holds a few counts of this clone. The chain couples TRBV7-8 to TRBJ1-2, with a possible D match to TRBD1 (6 bases). CDR3 length equals 14 residues. Germline V CDR1 and CDR2: SGHVS, FQNEAQ. Trimming left V 6 bases short and J 2 bases short, with 13 bases between. The CDR3 sequence: CASSSGTFNYGYTF. CDR3 DNA: TGTGCCAGCAGTTCTGGGACATTCAACTATGGCTACACCTTC.

V and J are TRBV5-1 and TRBJ2-4, with 7 bases identical to TRBD2. The CDR3 is 16 amino acids. Germline V gene lookup returns CDR1 SGHRS and CDR2 YFSETQ. After removal of 3 bases from V and 0 bases from J, the junction contained 6 bases not matched to a gene. Here the CDR3 reads CASSWGGIVAKNIQYF. In DNA, the CDR3 is TGCGCCAGCAGCTGGGGGGGGATCGTAGCCAAAAACATTCAGTACTTC.

This chain joins TRBV21-1 and TRBJ1-6. TRBV21-1 is a recognized pseudogene. This CDR3 comprises 12 residues. In nucleotides, the CDR3 is TGTGCCAGCAGCGAAGACTCTTCACCCCTCCACTTT. This sequence encodes CASSEDSSPLHF.

The V and J genes are TRBV4-1 and TRBJ2-1; TRBD2 matches at 10 bases. The CDR3 consists of 16 residues. After removal of 2 bases from V and 6 bases from J, the junction contained 7 bases not matched to a gene. The V gene's germline CDR1 is MGHRA and CDR2 YSYEKL. CDR3 region: CASSQYALAGTNEQFF. Written as DNA, the CDR3 is TGCGCCAGCAGCCAATACGCACTAGCGGGGACCAATGAGCAGTTCTTC.

This clone was observed a handful of times. The chain recombines TRBV29-1 with TRBJ2-5; TRBD2 aligns across 13 bases. V dropped 7 bases and J dropped 3; count of bases not matched to a gene: 2. Germline V gene lookup returns CDR1 SQVTM and CDR2 ANQGSEA. This CDR3 spans 13 amino acids. In DNA, the CDR3 is TGCAGCGCAGGGACTAGCGGGGAAGAGACCCAGTACTTC. It yields the protein CSAGTSGEETQYF.

A note on this clone: Other DNA sequences within the sample encode an identical CDR3. The rearrangement uses TRBV7-3 and TRBJ1-1, with D uncertain. The germline gives CDR1 SGHTA, CDR2 FQGTGA. V was pared by 6 bases and J by 1 base, with 9 bases between. This CDR3 is built from 13 residues. The CDR3 DNA reads TGTGCCAGCAGTCTCACAGCGAACACTGAAGCTTTCTTT. Residues: CASSLTANTEAFF.

This CDR3 reads CASSLRASYEQYF. CDR3 nucleotide sequence: TGTGCCAGCTCACTGCGGGCCTCCTACGAGCAGTACTTC. The V call is TRBV18, the J call TRBJ2-7; D is perhaps TRBD2 (5 bases). The CDR3 has 13 amino acids. V was pared by 4 bases and J by 0 bases, with 7 bases between. Germline V gene lookup returns CDR1 KGHSH and CDR2 LQKENI. Combining the CDR3 with reference TRBV18 and TRBJ2-7 gives the whole variable domain NAGVMQNPRHLVRRRGQEARLRCSPMKGHSHVYWYRQLPEEGLKFMVYLQKENIIDESGMPKERFSAEFPKEGPSILRIQQVVRGDSAAYFCASSLRASYEQYFGPGTRLTVT.

This clone was detected only a few times. The V gene is TRBV7-6, the J gene TRBJ2-7, with 7 bases matching TRBD2. V dropped 4 bases and J dropped 5; count of bases not matched to a gene: 5. The CDR3 runs to 13 residues. Germline V lookup: CDR1 SGHVS, CDR2 FNYEAQ. The DNA for the CDR3 is TGTGCCAGCAGCTGCCGGGACTACCACGAGCAGTACTTC. This codes for CASSCRDYHEQYF.

This clone was observed a few times. This chain connects TRBV5-1 to TRBJ2-3; 9 bases are a match to TRBD1. Unmatched junction bases numbered 3, after V lost 2 bases and J lost 5 bases. The CDR3 consists of 14 residues. Germline CDR1 and CDR2: SGHRS and YFSETQ. In DNA, the CDR3 is TGCGCCAGCAGCTTACAGGGGGCGAAAGATACGCAGTATTTT. Its translation is CASSLQGAKDTQYF. Full variable domain (rest looked up from reference TRBV5-1 and TRBJ2-3): KAGVTQTPRYLIKTRGQQVTLSCSPISGHRSVSWYQQTPGQGLQFLFEYFSETQRNKGNFPGRFSGRQFSNSRSEMNVSTLELGDSALYLCASSLQGAKDTQYFGPGTRLTVL.

This clone appeared a few times. CDR3 DNA sequence: TGCGCCAGCAGCCAAGAAGGGGGAACAGGGAGCTCCTACAATGAGCAGTTCTTC. Translated: CASSQEGGTGSSYNEQFF. The chain recombines TRBV4-1 with TRBJ2-1; TRBD1 might be the D (6 bases). Germline V gene data show CDR1 as MGHRA and CDR2 as YSYEKL. The CDR3 runs 18 residues. V dropped 0 bases and J dropped 0 bases, with 15 bases sitting between them.

The V call is TRBV6-1, the J call TRBJ2-7; D call uncertain. The length of the CDR3 is 13 residues. In germline, CDR1 is MNHNS, CDR2 SASEGT. The V end was cut by 1 base, the J end by 1 base, with 5 bases between. CDR3 sequence reads: CASSEGHSYEQYF. As DNA, the CDR3 is TGTGCCAGCAGTGAAGGTCATTCCTACGAGCAGTACTTC.

The CDR3 DNA is TGCGCCAGCAGCCGAGCCAGGGGGGCTGAAGCTTTCTTT. It encodes CASSRARGAEAFF. The chain carries TRBV4-1 and TRBJ1-1; TRBD1 matches at 7 bases. This CDR3 is built from 13 residues. V shed 4 bases, J shed 6 bases, and the junction held 5 bases outside the gene matches. Germline loops: CDR1 MGHRA, CDR2 YSYEKL.

This clone was seen more than once but under ten times. The genes are TRBV2 and TRBJ2-5, with a tentative D call TRBD2 (5 bases). With 3 bases removed from V and 5 bases from J, the gap between germline ends came to 13 bases. Germline values: CDR1 SNHLY, CDR2 FYNNEI. The CDR3 is 14 amino acids. CDR3: CASSEMASWETQYF. In nucleotides, the CDR3 is TGTGCCAGCAGTGAGATGGCTAGCTGGGAGACCCAGTACTTC.

This rearrangement joins TRBV28 to TRBJ1-1; no clear D gene. From germline, CDR1 is MDHEN and CDR2 SYDVKM. The V gene lost 3 bases and the J gene lost 5 bases, with 10 bases spanning the gap. This CDR3 spans 13 amino acids. CDR3 sequence (DNA): TGTGCCAGCAGTTTGGCGGAGGGTACTGAAGCTTTCTTT. This encodes CASSLAEGTEAFF.

This clone was seen only a few times. The chain uses TRBV18 and TRBJ1-1; maybe TRBD1 (6 bases). Trimming stripped 5 bases from V and 0 bases from J, with 7 bases between. CDR1 and CDR2 (germline): KGHSH, LQKENI. The CDR3 has 13 amino acids. The CDR3 sequence: CASSTGMNTEAFF. CDR3 DNA sequence: TGTGCCAGCTCAACAGGGATGAACACTGAAGCTTTCTTT. The variable domain in full, with the rest retrieved from reference TRBV18 and TRBJ1-1, is NAGVMQNPRHLVRRRGQEARLRCSPMKGHSHVYWYRQLPEEGLKFMVYLQKENIIDESGMPKERFSAEFPKEGPSILRIQQVVRGDSAAYFCASSTGMNTEAFFGQGTRLTVV.

This chain links TRBV29-1 with TRBJ2-1; tentatively, D is TRBD2 (5 bases). The germline V gene encodes CDR1 SQVTM and CDR2 ANQGSEA. Trimming left V 6 bases short and J 5 bases short, with 11 bases between. The CDR3 sequence is 12 residues long. The CDR3, as DNA: TGCAGCGTCTGGACTTGGAACAATGAGCAGTTCTTC. It yields the protein CSVWTWNNEQFF.

A few counts support this clone. The CDR3 DNA reads TGTGCCTGTCAATATGTGGACGGGGGTTCACCCCTCCACTTT. Amino acids: CACQYVDGGSPLHF. The rearrangement uses TRBV30 and TRBJ1-6; a weak D match, TRBD1 (5 bases). With 6 bases removed from V and 9 bases from J, the gap between germline ends came to 18 bases. Germline loops: CDR1 GTSNPN, CDR2 SVGIG (reference sequence). The CDR3 contains 14 residues.

The chain couples TRBV18 to TRBJ1-1; D call uncertain. CDR3 size: 15 residues. Deletions cut 2 bases from V and 0 bases from J, with 10 bases between. The germline V gene has CDR1 KGHSH and CDR2 LQKENI. In DNA form, the CDR3 reads TGTGCCAGCTCACCAATCGTCGGGGTGAACACTGAAGCTTTCTTT. Encoded protein: CASSPIVGVNTEAFF.

This clone was seen only a few times. The chain is built from TRBV4-2 and TRBJ1-6, with D hard to call. The germline V and J ends were trimmed by 0 bases and 5 bases, with 11 bases remaining between them. This CDR3 is 16 amino acids long. Per the germline V gene, CDR1 is LGHNA and CDR2 is YNFKEQ. The CDR3 spells CASSQEVTSNNSPLHF. As DNA, the CDR3 is TGTGCCAGCAGCCAAGAGGTTACATCGAATAATTCACCCCTCCACTTT.

The V and J genes are TRBV15 and TRBJ1-5; no reliable D call. The germline CDR1 and CDR2 sequences are LNHNV and YYDKDF (reference sequence). Trimming cost V 1 base and J 5 bases, with 12 bases left between them. The CDR3 is 15 residues long. The CDR3 here is CATSRAPGGDQPQHF. CDR3 nucleotide sequence: TGTGCCACCAGCAGAGCGCCGGGTGGTGATCAGCCCCAGCATTTT.

The gene calls are TRBV7-9 and TRBJ2-5, with D possibly being TRBD2 (5 bases). V lost 3 bases to trimming and J lost 6 bases, with 8 bases between them. Germline V gene sequence: CDR1 SEHNR, CDR2 FQNEAQ (reference sequence). CDR3 length: 12 residues. The CDR3: CASSFGMKTQYF. CDR3 in DNA: TGTGCCAGCAGCTTCGGGATGAAGACCCAGTACTTC.

This clone was detected only a few times. V and J are TRBV6-6 and TRBJ1-1; no reliable D call. CDR1 is MNHNY, CDR2 SVGAGI, per germline (reference sequence). The V end was cut by 0 bases, the J end by 1 base, with 6 bases between. The CDR3 consists of 14 residues. In DNA form, the CDR3 reads TGTGCCAGCAGTTACTCCCGACAGAACACTGAAGCTTTCTTT. Protein sequence: CASSYSRQNTEAFF.

V usage is TRBV11-2 and J usage is TRBJ2-3; 7 positions agree with TRBD2. The CDR3 is 16 residues long. Trimming took 1 base from V and 1 from J; bases not matched to a gene: 5. Germline V gives CDR1 SGHAT, CDR2 FQNNGV. This CDR3 is CASSLVGGKGTDTQYF. The CDR3 DNA sequence: TGTGCCAGCAGCTTAGTGGGGGGGAAAGGCACAGATACGCAGTATTTT.